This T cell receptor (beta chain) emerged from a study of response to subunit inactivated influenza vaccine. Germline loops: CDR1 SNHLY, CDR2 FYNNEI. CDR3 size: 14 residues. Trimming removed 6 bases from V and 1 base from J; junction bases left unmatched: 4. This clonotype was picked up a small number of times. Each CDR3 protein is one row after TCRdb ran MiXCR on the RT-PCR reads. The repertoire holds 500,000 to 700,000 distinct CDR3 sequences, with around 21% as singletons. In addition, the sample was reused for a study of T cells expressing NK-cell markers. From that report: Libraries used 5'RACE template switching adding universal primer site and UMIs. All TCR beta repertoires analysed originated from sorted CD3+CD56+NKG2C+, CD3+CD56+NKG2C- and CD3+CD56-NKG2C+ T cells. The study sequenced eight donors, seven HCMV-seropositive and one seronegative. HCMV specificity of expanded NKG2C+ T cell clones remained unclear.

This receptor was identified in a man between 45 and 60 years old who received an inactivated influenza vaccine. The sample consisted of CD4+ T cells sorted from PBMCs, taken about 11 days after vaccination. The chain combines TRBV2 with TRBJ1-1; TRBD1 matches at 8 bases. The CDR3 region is CASRKQGGNTEAFF. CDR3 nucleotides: TGTGCCAGCAGAAAACAGGGGGGGAACACTGAAGCTTTCTTT. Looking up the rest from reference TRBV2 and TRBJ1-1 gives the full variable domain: EPEVTQTPSHQVTQMGQEVILRCVPISNHLYFYWYRQILGQKVEFLVSFYNNEISEKSEIFDDQFSVERPDGSNFTLKIRSTKLEDSAMYFCASRKQGGNTEAFFGQGTRLTVV.